This T cell receptor (beta chain) was recovered during a study of blood T cell repertoires in COVID-19. Study background: Material from acute and convalescent COVID-19 was sourced from the United States, Italy and Spain. The analysed material was cDNA or gDNA that came from T cells, B-cell-depleted T cells, or PBMCs.

Comment on this clone: The junction and the germline gene differ at one end; a read error may be behind it.

Under the authors' procedure: Amplification of reference gene primers was used by the study to estimate nucleated cell counts. The repertoire was sequenced with immunoSEQ multiplex PCR; TCRdb's copy has only in-frame clones and lacks some. That table gives V, J and clone size, and the DNA gave D and trimming. The sample holds fewer than 200,000 clones, roughly 85% seen once. Sequencing used peripheral blood. The source of this sequence is a man aged 40-55 years with acute or convalescent COVID-19.

CDR3 coding DNA: TGTGCCAGTAGCGGGGGGGAAAGGGATGAGCAGTTCTTC. Its translation is CASSGGERDEQFF. This sequence joins TRBV9 and TRBJ2-1, with 11 nucleotides matching TRBD2. Germline V CDR1 and CDR2: SGDLS, YYNGEE. The CDR3 loop spans 13 amino acids.